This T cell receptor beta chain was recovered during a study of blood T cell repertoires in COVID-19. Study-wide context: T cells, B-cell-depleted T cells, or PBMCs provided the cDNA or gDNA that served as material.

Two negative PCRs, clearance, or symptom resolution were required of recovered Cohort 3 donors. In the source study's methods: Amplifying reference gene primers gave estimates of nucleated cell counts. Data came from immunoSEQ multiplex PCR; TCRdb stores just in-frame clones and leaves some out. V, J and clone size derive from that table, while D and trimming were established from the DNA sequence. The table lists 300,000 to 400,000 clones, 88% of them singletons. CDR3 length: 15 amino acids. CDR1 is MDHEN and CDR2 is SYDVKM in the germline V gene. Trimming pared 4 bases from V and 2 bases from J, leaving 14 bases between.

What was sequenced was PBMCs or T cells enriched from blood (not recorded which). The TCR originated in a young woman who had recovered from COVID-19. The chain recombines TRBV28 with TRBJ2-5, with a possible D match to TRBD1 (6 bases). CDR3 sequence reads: CASSSGMGAQETQYF. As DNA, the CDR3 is TGTGCCAGCAGTTCTGGCATGGGGGCTCAAGAGACCCAGTACTTC. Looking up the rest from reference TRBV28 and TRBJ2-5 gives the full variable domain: DVKVTQSSRYLVKRTGEKVFLECVQDMDHENMFWYRQDPGLGLRLIYFSYDVKMKEKGDIPEGYSVSREKKERFSLILESASTNQTSMYLCASSSGMGAQETQYFGPGTRLLVL.